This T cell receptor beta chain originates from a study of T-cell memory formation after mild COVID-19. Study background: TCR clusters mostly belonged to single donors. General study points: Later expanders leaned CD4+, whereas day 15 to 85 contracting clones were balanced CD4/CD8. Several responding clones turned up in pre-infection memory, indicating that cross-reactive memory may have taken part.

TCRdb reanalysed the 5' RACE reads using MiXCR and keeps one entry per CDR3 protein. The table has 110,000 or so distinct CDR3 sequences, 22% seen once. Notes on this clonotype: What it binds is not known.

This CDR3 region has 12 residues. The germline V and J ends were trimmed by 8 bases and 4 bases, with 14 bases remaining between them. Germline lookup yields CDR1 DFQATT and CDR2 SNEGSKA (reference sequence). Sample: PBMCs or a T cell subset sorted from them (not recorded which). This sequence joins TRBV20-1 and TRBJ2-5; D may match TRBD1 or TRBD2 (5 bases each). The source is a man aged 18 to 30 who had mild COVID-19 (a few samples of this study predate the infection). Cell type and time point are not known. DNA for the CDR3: TGCAGTACGCCCGGGGCGCGAGAGACCCAGTACTTC. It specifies CSTPGARETQYF.